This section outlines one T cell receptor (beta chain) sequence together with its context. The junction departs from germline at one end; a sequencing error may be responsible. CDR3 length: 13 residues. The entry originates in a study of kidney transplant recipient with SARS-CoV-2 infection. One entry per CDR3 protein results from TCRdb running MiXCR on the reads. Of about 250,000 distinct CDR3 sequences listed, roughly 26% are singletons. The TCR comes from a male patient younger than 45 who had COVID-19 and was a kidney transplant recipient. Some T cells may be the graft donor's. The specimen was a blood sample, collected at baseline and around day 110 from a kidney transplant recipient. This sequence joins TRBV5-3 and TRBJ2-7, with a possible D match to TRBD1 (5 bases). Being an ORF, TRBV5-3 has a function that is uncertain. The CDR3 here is CARSLPRAYEQYF. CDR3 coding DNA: TGTGCTAGAAGCTTGCCCAGGGCCTACGAGCAGTACTTC.